This T cell receptor beta chain was identified during a study of shared clonotypes between healthy human individuals. Study background: A couple of female and three male donors aged 18 to 49 were enrolled.

V lost 5 bases and J lost 14; bases outside the gene matches: 13. The CDR3 covers 14 residues. Germline CDR1 reads SGHVS; CDR2 reads FQNEAQ. Methods used by the authors: Filtering differed since immunoSEQ provided only junctions, with no quality scores. The protocol was immunoSEQ multiplex PCR, while the TCRdb copy is restricted to in-frame clones and leaves out a portion. V and J calls and clone size are those listed in that table; D and trimming were worked out from the DNA. Among approximately 1.1 million clones, 70% to 80% were seen once, and the ten largest hold approximately 0.52%. In the case of this clone: The antigen is not known.

Study outcomes and limitations: Clonotypes not shared had lower generation probabilities than those common to all four donors. Despite large depth, sorted-subset datasets appeared incompletely sequenced.

The receptor was derived from a man aged 18-30 years in good health. Some clones in this sample may be carry-over from other donors' samples. Sequencing was performed on memory CD4+ T cells from PBMCs. Noted subset: CD45RA-negative fraction. The chain is built from TRBV7-8 and TRBJ2-1; 9 nucleotides match TRBD2. The CDR3 protein is CASSLMSASGKKFF. For the CDR3, the DNA is TGTGCCAGCAGCCTAATGTCGGCTAGCGGGAAGAAGTTCTTC.